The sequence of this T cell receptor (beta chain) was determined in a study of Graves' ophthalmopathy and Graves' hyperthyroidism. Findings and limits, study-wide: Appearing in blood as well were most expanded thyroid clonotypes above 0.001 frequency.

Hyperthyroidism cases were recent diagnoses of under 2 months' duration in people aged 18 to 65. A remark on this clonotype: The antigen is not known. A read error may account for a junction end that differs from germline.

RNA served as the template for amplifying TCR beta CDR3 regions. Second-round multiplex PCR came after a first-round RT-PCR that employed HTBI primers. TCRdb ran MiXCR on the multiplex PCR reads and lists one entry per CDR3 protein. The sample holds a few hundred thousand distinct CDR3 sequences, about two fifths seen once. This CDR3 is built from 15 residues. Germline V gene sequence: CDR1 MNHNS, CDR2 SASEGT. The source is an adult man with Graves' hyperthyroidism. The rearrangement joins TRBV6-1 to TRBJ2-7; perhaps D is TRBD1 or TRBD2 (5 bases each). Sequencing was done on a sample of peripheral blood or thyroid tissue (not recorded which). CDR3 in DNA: TGTGCCAGCAGTGGAAGGACACGGAACACCGGGGAGCTGTACTTC. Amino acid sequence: CASSGRTRNTGELYF.